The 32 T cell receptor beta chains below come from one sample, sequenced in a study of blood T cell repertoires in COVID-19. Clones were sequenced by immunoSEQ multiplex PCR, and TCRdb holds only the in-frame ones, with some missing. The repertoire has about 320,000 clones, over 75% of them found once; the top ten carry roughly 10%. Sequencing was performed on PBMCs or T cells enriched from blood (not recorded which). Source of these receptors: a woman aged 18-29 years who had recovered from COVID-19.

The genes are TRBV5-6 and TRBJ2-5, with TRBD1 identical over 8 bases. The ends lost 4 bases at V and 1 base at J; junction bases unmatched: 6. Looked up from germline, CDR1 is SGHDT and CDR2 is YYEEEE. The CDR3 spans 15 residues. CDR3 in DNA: TGTGCCAGCAGCGGGACACAGGGGGGCCAAGAGACCCAGTACTTC. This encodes CASSGTQGGQETQYF.

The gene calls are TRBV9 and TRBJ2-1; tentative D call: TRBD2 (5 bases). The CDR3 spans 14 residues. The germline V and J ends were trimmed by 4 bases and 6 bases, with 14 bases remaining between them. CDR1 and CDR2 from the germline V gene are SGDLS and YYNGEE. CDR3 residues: CASSPKDGLNEQFF. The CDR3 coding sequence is TGTGCCAGCAGCCCCAAGGACGGACTCAATGAGCAGTTCTTC.

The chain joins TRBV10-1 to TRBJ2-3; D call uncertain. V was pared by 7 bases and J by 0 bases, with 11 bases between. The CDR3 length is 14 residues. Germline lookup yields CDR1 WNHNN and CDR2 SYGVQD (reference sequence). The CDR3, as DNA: TGCGCCAGCAAAACAGCTTCTAGCACAGATACGCAGTATTTT. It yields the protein CASKTASSTDTQYF.

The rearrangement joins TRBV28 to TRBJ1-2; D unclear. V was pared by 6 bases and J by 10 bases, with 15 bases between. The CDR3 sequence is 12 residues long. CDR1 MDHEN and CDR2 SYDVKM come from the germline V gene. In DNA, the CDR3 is TGTGCCAGCAGCCCCGGGTCTCCCACCTACACCTTC. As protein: CASSPGSPTYTF.

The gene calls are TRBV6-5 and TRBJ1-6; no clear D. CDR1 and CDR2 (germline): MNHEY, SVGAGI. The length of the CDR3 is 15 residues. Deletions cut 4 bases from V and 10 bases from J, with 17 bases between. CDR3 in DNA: TGTGCCAGCAGTTCCGGCGGGGTGCGCACCTCACCCCTCCACTTT. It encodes CASSSGGVRTSPLHF.

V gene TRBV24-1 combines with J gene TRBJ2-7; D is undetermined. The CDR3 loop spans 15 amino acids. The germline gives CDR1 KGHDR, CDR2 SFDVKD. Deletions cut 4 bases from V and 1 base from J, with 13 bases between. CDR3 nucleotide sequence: TGTGCCACCAGTGAGTCAGGTGGCAGATCCTACGAGCAGTACTTC. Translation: CATSESGGRSYEQYF.

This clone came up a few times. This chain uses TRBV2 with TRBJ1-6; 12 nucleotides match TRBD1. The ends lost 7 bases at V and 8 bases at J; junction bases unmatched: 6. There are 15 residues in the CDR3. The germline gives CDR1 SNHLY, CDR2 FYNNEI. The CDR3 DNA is TGTGCCAGCACGAAGGGGACAGGGGGCTATTCACCCCTCCACTTT. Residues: CASTKGTGGYSPLHF.

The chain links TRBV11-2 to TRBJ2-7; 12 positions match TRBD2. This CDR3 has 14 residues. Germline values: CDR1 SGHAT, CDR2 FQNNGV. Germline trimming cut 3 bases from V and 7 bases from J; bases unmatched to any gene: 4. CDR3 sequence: CASSFLAGGHEQYF. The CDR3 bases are TGTGCCAGCAGCTTCCTAGCGGGGGGGCATGAGCAGTACTTC.

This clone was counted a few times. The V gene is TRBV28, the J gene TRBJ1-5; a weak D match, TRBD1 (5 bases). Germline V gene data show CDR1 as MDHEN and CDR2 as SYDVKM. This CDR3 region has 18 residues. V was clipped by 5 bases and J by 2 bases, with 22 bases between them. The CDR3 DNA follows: TGTGCCAGCAGTCCCTCCGGGACTGCCGAACGGGGCAATCAGCCCCAGCATTTT. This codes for CASSPSGTAERGNQPQHF. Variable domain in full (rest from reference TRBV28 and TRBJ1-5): DVKVTQSSRYLVKRTGEKVFLECVQDMDHENMFWYRQDPGLGLRLIYFSYDVKMKEKGDIPEGYSVSREKKERFSLILESASTNQTSMYLCASSPSGTAERGNQPQHFGDGTRLSIL.

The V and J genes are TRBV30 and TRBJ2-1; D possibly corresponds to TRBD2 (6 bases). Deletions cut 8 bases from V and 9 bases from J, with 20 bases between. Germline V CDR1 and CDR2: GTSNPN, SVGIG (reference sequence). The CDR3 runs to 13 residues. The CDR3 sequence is CAVDSPVGSEQFF. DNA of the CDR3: TGTGCCGTTGATTCGCCAGTCGGGAGTGAGCAGTTCTTC.

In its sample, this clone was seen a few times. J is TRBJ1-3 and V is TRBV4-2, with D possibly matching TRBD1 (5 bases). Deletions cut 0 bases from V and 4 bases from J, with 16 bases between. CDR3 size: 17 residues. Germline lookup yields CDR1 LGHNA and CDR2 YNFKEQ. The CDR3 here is CASSQEVWGDGGNTIYF. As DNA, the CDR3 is TGTGCCAGCAGCCAAGAAGTATGGGGGGATGGAGGAAACACCATATATTTT.

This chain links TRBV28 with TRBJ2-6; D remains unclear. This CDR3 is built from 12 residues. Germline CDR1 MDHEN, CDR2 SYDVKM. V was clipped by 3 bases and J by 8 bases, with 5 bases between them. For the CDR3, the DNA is TGTGCCAGCAGTTTTAATTCCAACGTCCTGACTTTC. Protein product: CASSFNSNVLTF.

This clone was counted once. DNA for the CDR3: TGTGCCAGCAGCCCCGACAGGCAGTGGGTCAATGGCTACACCTTC. Amino acids: CASSPDRQWVNGYTF. This chain connects TRBV7-9 to TRBJ1-2; D might be TRBD1 (6 bases). Trimming pared 5 bases from V and 6 bases from J, leaving 19 bases between. Germline V lookup: CDR1 SEHNR, CDR2 FQNEAQ (reference sequence). This CDR3 has 15 amino acids.

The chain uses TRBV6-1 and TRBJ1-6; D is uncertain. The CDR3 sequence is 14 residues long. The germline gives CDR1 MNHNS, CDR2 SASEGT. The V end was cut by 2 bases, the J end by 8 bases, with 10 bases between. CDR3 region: CASSEMSTDSPLHF. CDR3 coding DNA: TGTGCCAGCAGTGAAATGAGTACCGATTCACCCCTCCACTTT.

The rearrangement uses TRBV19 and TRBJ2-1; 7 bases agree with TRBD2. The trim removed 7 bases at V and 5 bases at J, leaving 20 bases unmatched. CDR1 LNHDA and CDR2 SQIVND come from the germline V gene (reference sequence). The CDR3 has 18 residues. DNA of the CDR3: TGTGCCAGTAAGCTTGACTTGAGGGAGGGACCTATCGACAATGAGCAGTTCTTC. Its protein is CASKLDLREGPIDNEQFF.

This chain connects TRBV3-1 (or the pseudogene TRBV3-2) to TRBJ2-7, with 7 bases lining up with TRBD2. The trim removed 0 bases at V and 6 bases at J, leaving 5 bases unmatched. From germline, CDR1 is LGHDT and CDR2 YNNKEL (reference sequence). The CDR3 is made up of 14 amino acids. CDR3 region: CASSQEAGWVEQYF. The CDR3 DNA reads TGTGCCAGCAGCCAAGAAGCGGGATGGGTCGAGCAGTACTTC.

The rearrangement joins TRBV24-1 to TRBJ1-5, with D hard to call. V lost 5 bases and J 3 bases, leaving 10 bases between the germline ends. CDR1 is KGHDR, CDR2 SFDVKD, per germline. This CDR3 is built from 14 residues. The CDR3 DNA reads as TGTGCCACCAGTGGAGGGAACAACAATCAGCCCCAGCATTTT. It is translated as CATSGGNNNQPQHF.

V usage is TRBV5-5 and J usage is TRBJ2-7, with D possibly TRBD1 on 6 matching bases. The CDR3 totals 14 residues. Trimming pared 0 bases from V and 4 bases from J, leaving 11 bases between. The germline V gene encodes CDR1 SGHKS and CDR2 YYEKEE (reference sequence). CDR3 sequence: CASSLEAGTYEQYF. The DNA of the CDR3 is TGTGCCAGCAGCTTGGAGGCAGGGACATACGAGCAGTACTTC.

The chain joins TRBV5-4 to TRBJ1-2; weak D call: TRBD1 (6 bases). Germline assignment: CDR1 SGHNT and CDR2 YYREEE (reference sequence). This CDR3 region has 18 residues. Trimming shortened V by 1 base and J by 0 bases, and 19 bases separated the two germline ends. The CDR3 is CASSLRRGTTTSNYGYTF. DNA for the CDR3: TGTGCCAGCAGCTTGCGTCGTGGGACAACTACTTCTAACTATGGCTACACCTTC. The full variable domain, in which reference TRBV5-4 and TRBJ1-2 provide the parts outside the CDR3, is ETGVTQSPTHLIKTRGQQVTLRCSSQSGHNTVSWYQQALGQGPQFIFQYYREEENGRGNFPPRFSGLQFPNYSSELNVNALELDDSALYLCASSLRRGTTTSNYGYTFGSGTRLTVV.

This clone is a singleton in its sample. The CDR3 nucleotides are TGTGCCAGCAGCTGGGCCCAGGGGCGCGTCAATGAGCAGTTCTTC. Protein: CASSWAQGRVNEQFF. The rearrangement joins TRBV11-2 to TRBJ2-1, with D perhaps matching TRBD1 (6 bases). Germline CDR1 reads SGHAT; CDR2 reads FQNNGV. The CDR3 consists of 15 residues. V was shortened by 4 bases and J by 6 bases, with 16 bases between the two germline ends.

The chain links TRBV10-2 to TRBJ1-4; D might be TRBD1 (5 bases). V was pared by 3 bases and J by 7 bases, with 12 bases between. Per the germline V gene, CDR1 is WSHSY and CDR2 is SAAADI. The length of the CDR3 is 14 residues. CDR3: CASSDPGLGEKLFF. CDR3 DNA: TGCGCCAGCAGTGACCCAGGGTTGGGTGAAAAACTGTTTTTT.

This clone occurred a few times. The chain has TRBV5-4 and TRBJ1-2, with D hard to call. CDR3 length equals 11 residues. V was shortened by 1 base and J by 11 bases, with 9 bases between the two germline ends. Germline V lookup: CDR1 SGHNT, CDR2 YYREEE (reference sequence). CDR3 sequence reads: CASSLLTRYTF. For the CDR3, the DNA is TGTGCCAGCAGCTTGCTGACAAGATACACCTTC.

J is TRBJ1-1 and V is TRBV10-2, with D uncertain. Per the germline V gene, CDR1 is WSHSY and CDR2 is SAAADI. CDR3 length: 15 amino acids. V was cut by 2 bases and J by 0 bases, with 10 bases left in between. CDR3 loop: CASSEEVEMNTEAFF. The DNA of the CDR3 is TGCGCCAGCAGTGAGGAGGTCGAGATGAACACTGAAGCTTTCTTT.

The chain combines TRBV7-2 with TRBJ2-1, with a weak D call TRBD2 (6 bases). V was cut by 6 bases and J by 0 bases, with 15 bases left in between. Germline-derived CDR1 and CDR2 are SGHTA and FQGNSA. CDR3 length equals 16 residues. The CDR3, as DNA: TGTGCCAGCAGGTACCTTTATAGCGGCTCCTACAATGAGCAGTTCTTC. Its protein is CASRYLYSGSYNEQFF.

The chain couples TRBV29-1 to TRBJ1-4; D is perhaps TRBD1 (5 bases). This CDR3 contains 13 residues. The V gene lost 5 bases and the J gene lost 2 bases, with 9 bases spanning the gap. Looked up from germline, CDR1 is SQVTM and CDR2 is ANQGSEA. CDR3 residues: CSVSSGTNEKLFF. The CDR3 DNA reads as TGCAGCGTTTCCTCAGGGACTAATGAAAAACTGTTTTTT.

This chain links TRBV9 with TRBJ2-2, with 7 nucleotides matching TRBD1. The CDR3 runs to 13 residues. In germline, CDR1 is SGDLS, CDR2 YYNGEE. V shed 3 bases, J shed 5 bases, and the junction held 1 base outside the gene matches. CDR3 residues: CASSGRGTGELFF. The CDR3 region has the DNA TGTGCCAGCAGCGGCAGGGGGACCGGGGAGCTGTTTTTT.

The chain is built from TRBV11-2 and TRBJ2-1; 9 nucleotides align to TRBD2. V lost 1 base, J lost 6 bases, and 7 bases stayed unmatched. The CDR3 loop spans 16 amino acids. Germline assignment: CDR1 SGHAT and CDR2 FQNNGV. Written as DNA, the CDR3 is TGTGCCAGCAGCTTAGTCGGGACTAGCTTCGGCAATGAGCAGTTCTTC. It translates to CASSLVGTSFGNEQFF. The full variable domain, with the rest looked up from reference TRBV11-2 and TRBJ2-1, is EAGVAQSPRYKIIEKRQSVAFWCNPISGHATLYWYQQILGQGPKLLIQFQNNGVVDDSQLPKDRFSAERLKGVDSTLKIQPAKLEDSAVYLCASSLVGTSFGNEQFFGPGTRLTVL.

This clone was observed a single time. CDR3 residues: CASSQHPWTGGTEAFF. In DNA, the CDR3 is TGCGCCAGCAGTCAACATCCTTGGACAGGGGGGACTGAAGCTTTCTTT. The rearrangement uses TRBV23-1 and TRBJ1-1; 10 bases agree with TRBD1. TRBV23-1 is noted as an ORF with a role that remains uncertain. V trimming: 2 bases; J trimming: 5 bases; junction bases outside the gene matches: 8. The CDR3 contains 16 residues.

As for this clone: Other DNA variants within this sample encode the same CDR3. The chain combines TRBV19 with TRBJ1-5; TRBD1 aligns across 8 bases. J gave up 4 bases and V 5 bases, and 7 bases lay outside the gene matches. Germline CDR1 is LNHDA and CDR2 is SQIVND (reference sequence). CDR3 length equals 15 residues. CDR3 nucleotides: TGTGCCAGTAGTCCCGGGACAGGCTATAATCAGCCCCAGCATTTT. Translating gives CASSPGTGYNQPQHF. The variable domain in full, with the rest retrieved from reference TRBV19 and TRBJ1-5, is DGGITQSPKYLFRKEGQNVTLSCEQNLNHDAMYWYRQDPGQGLRLIYYSQIVNDFQKGDIAEGYSVSREKKESFPLTVTSAQKNPTAFYLCASSPGTGYNQPQHFGDGTRLSIL.

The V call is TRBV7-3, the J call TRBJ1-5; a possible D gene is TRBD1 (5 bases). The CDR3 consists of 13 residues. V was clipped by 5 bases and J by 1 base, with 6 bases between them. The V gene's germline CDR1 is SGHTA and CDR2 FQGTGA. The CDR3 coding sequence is TGTGCCAGCAGCCGACAGAGCAATCAGCCCCAGCATTTT. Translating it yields CASSRQSNQPQHF.

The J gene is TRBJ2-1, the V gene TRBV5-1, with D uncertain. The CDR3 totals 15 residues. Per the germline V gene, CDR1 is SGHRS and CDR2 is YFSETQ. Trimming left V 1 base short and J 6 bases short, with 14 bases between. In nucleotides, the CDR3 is TGCGCCAGCAGCTTGAATTGGCAGGTAGGCAATGAGCAGTTCTTC. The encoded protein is CASSLNWQVGNEQFF. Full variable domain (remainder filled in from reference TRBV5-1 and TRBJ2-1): KAGVTQTPRYLIKTRGQQVTLSCSPISGHRSVSWYQQTPGQGLQFLFEYFSETQRNKGNFPGRFSGRQFSNSRSEMNVSTLELGDSALYLCASSLNWQVGNEQFFGPGTRLTVL.

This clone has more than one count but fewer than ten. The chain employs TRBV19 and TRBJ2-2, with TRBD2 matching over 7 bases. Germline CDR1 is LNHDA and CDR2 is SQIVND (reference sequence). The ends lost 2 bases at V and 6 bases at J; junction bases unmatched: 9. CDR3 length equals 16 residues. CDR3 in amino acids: CASSIPGGKTAGELFF. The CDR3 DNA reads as TGTGCCAGTAGTATACCGGGAGGCAAGACTGCCGGGGAGCTGTTTTTT.